Reported below is one T cell receptor beta chain. The sample originates from a study of Graves' ophthalmopathy and Graves' hyperthyroidism. The V gene's germline CDR1 is MNHEY and CDR2 SMNVEV (reference sequence). The CDR3 has 14 residues. J lost 7 bases, V lost 9 bases, and 12 bases had no gene match. Amplification of the TCR beta CDR3 regions used RNA transcripts (as template). RT-PCR was first run with HTBI primers, then multiplex PCR in a second round. TCRdb reanalysed the multiplex PCR reads using MiXCR and keeps one entry per CDR3 protein. The repertoire holds a few hundred thousand distinct CDR3 sequences, with about a sixth as singletons.

The sequenced material came from peripheral blood. This receptor was identified in an adult woman with stable Graves' hyperthyroidism. V is TRBV27 and J is TRBJ2-5; TRBD2 matches 9 bases. This CDR3 is CARGPTSGPGTQYF. Here the CDR3 DNA reads TGTGCCAGAGGACCGACTAGCGGCCCTGGGACCCAGTACTTC.